The 12 T cell receptor beta chains in this list originate from one sample, sequenced in a study of molecular identifiers for immune sequencing clone quantification. TCRdb reanalysed the PCR reads using MiXCR and keeps one entry per CDR3 protein. Here the sample spans roughly 320,000 distinct CDR3 sequences, roughly 23% being singletons. The sequenced sample consisted of naive CD8+ T cells from blood, with Jurkat cell RNA spiked in. The subset here: FACS-sorted CD8+CD4-CCR7+CD45RA+ naive T cells. The receptor source for this set is a human donor in good health. Some libraries in this study had Jurkat cell RNA spiked in.

This clonotype has only a few counts. The rearrangement joins TRBV18 to TRBJ1-3, with unresolved D. Germline CDR1 KGHSH, CDR2 LQKENI. CDR3 length: 14 amino acids. V gave up 4 bases and J gave up 0 bases, with 7 bases separating them. The CDR3 bases are TGTGCCAGCTCACTGACACCCTCTGGAAACACCATATATTTT. Its translation is CASSLTPSGNTIYF. The full variable domain, its missing parts supplied by reference TRBV18 and TRBJ1-3, is NAGVMQNPRHLVRRRGQEARLRCSPMKGHSHVYWYRQLPEEGLKFMVYLQKENIIDESGMPKERFSAEFPKEGPSILRIQQVVRGDSAAYFCASSLTPSGNTIYFGEGSWLTVV.

On this clonotype: A much larger clone differs by one base, so this may be a read error. This sequence joins TRBV29-1 and TRBJ2-2; D is uncertain. Germline V gives CDR1 SQVTM, CDR2 ANQGSEA. There are 13 residues in the CDR3. The V and J ends lost 7 bases and 1 base respectively, with 10 bases between them. CDR3 protein: CSAFRGNTGELFF. In DNA, the CDR3 is TGCAGCGCCTTCCGCGGGAACACCGGGGAGCTGTTTTTT.

The V gene is TRBV7-9, the J gene TRBJ1-2; no firm D call. V shed 1 base and J shed 4 bases, with 10 bases lying between them. The CDR3 covers 14 residues. Germline CDR1 SEHNR, CDR2 FQNEAQ (reference sequence). This CDR3 is CASSLEGNIYGYTF. CDR3 bases: TGTGCCAGCAGCTTAGAGGGTAACATCTATGGCTACACCTTC.

This clonotype has at least ten counts. The chain couples TRBV29-1 to TRBJ1-1; D possibly corresponds to TRBD1 (5 bases). The germline V gene encodes CDR1 SQVTM and CDR2 ANQGSEA. V shed 3 bases and J shed 4 bases, with 15 bases lying between them. The CDR3 contains 14 residues. Written as DNA, the CDR3 is TGCAGCGTTGAGGGACGGGGGATGGGCACTGAAGCTTTCTTT. This encodes CSVEGRGMGTEAFF.

The chain has TRBV19 and TRBJ2-2, with 13 bases that match TRBD2. J lost 6 bases, V lost 4 bases, and 2 bases had no gene match. The CDR3 is made up of 15 amino acids. CDR1 is LNHDA, CDR2 SQIVND, per germline (reference sequence). CDR3 region: CASSNGLAGAGELFF. CDR3 DNA: TGTGCCAGTAGTAACGGACTAGCGGGAGCCGGGGAGCTGTTTTTT.

The table lists this clonotype with many counts. The chain employs TRBV27 and TRBJ1-5, with unresolved D. Trimming took off 0 bases at V and 7 bases at J, with 7 bases between the two ends. CDR1 and CDR2 from the germline V gene are MNHEY and SMNVEV (reference sequence). This CDR3 region has 13 residues. CDR3 region: CASSLSLGQPQHF. CDR3 DNA: TGTGCCAGCAGTTTATCGCTGGGGCAGCCCCAGCATTTT.

This clonotype was counted at least ten times. This sequence joins TRBV5-1 and TRBJ2-7, with 7 positions matching TRBD1. The CDR3 covers 14 residues. The V gene's germline CDR1 is SGHRS and CDR2 YFSETQ. V was clipped by 0 bases and J by 6 bases; unmatched bases: 6. As DNA, the CDR3 is TGCGCCAGCAGCTTGGTGATAGGGGGCATCGAGCAGTACTTC. It yields the protein CASSLVIGGIEQYF. The entire variable domain, with the rest obtained from reference TRBV5-1 and TRBJ2-7, is as follows: KAGVTQTPRYLIKTRGQQVTLSCSPISGHRSVSWYQQTPGQGLQFLFEYFSETQRNKGNFPGRFSGRQFSNSRSEMNVSTLELGDSALYLCASSLVIGGIEQYFGPGTRLTVT.

This clonotype was recorded a few times. The chain joins TRBV7-2 to TRBJ2-3, with D perhaps TRBD1 or TRBD2 (6 bases each). Germline CDR1 and CDR2: SGHTA and FQGNSA. Deletions cut 4 bases from V and 2 bases from J, with 16 bases between. The CDR3 covers 16 residues. The CDR3 nucleotides are TGTGCCAGCAGCTCTCCTCCAGGGGACTTCACAGATACGCAGTATTTT. Translating it yields CASSSPPGDFTDTQYF.

Concerning this clonotype: A read error is possible here, since a much larger clone lies one base away. The chain is built from TRBV6-6 and TRBJ2-7; possible D gene TRBD1, 6 bases. Trimming stripped 5 bases from V and 9 bases from J, with 17 bases between. This CDR3 comprises 13 residues. The germline V gene encodes CDR1 MNHNY and CDR2 SVGAGI (reference sequence). Here the CDR3 reads CASSTEQGHVQYF. The CDR3 DNA reads as TGTGCCAGCAGTACAGAACAGGGCCACGTGCAGTACTTC.

In this sample, this clonotype turned up many times. This chain joins TRBV29-1 and TRBJ2-2, with D possibly matching TRBD2 (6 bases). The CDR3 runs 14 residues. CDR1 is SQVTM and CDR2 is ANQGSEA in the germline V gene. With 1 base removed from V and 1 base from J, the gap between germline ends came to 7 bases. The CDR3 bases are TGCAGCGTTGAAGGACTAGGGAACACCGGGGAGCTGTTTTTT. The encoded protein is CSVEGLGNTGELFF.

This clonotype was observed a few times. J is TRBJ2-7 and V is TRBV19, with 9 positions matching TRBD1. This CDR3 is 15 amino acids long. V was clipped by 3 bases and J by 0 bases; unmatched bases: 3. CDR1 is LNHDA, CDR2 SQIVND, per germline (reference sequence). CDR3 sequence (DNA): TGTGCCAGTAGTATGGGACAGGGTACCTCCTACGAGCAGTACTTC. Amino acid sequence: CASSMGQGTSYEQYF.

Comments on this clonotype: A much larger clone lies one base from this, so it may be a read error. The chain couples TRBV29-1 to TRBJ1-1; D unresolved. The germline V gene has CDR1 SQVTM and CDR2 ANQGSEA. The CDR3 has 16 amino acids. V gave up 0 bases and J gave up 5 bases, with 19 bases separating them. The CDR3 sequence is CSVEDPAGGIRTEAFF. CDR3 DNA: TGCAGCGTTGAAGATCCCGCAGGTGGGATACGGACTGAAGCTTTCTTT.